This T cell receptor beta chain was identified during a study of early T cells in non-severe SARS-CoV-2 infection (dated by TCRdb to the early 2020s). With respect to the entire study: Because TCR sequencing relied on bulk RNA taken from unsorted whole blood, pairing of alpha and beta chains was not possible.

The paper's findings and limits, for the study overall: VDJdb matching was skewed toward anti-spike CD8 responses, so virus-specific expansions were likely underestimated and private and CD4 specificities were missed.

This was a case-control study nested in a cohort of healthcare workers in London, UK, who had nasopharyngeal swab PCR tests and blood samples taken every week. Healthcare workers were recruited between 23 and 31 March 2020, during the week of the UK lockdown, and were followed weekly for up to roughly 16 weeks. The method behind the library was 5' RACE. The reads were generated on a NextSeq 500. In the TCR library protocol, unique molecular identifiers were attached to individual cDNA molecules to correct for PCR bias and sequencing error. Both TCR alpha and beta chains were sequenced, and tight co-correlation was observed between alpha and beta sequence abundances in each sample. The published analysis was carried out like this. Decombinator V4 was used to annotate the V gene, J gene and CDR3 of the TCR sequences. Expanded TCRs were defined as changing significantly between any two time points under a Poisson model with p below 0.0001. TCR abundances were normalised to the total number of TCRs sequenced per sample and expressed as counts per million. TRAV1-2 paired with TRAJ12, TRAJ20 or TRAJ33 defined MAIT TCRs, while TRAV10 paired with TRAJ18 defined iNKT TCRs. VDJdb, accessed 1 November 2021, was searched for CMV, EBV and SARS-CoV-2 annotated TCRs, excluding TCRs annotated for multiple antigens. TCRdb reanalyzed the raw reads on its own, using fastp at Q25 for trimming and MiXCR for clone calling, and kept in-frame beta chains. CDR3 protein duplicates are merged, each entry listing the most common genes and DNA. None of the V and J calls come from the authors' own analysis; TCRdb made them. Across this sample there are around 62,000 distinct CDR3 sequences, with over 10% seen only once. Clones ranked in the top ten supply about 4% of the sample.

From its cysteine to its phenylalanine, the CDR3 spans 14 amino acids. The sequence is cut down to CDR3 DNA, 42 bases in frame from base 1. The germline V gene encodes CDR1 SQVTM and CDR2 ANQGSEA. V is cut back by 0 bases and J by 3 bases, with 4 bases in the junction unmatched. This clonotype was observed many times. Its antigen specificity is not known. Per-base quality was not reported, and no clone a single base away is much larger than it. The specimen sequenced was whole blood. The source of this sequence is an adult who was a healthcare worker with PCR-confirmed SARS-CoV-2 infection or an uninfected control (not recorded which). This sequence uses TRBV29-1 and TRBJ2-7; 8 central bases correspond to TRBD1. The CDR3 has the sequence CSVEETGDGYEQYF. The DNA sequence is TGCAGCGTTGAAGAGACAGGGGACGGCTACGAGCAGTACTTC.